A single sample is the source of the 10 T cell receptor beta chains below, sequenced in a study of blood T cell repertoires in COVID-19. TCRdb's copy holds only in-frame clones and misses some; the assay was immunoSEQ multiplex PCR. Of about 280,000 clones detected, roughly 89% appear once; the ten largest clones hold less than 0.95%. Sequenced sample: peripheral blood. These receptors all stem from a woman aged 35 to 49 who had recovered from COVID-19.

The rearrangement joins TRBV6-5 to TRBJ1-4; 8 positions agree with TRBD1. V dropped 7 bases and J dropped 7; count of bases not matched to a gene: 8. This CDR3 spans 14 amino acids. Germline loops: CDR1 MNHEY, CDR2 SVGAGI. CDR3 loop: CASKPGQAFEKLFF. CDR3 coding DNA: TGTGCCAGCAAACCGGGACAGGCTTTTGAAAAACTGTTTTTT.

There are a few counts of this clone. V and J are TRBV6-6 and TRBJ1-6, with TRBD1 matching 10 bases. The CDR3 consists of 15 residues. The junction had 4 bases not matched to a gene; V was cut back by 4 bases and J by 7 bases. In germline, CDR1 is MNHNY, CDR2 SVGAGI (reference sequence). CDR3 sequence: CASSLGGQGNSPLHF. The CDR3 DNA sequence: TGTGCCAGCAGTTTAGGGGGACAGGGGAATTCACCCCTCCACTTT.

This chain uses TRBV19 with TRBJ2-2, with 8 bases identical to TRBD2. V lost 4 bases, J lost 1 base, and 8 bases stayed unmatched. The CDR3 is 17 residues long. Germline CDR1 reads LNHDA; CDR2 reads SQIVND (reference sequence). The CDR3 reads CASSRTTSGVNTGELFF. The CDR3 nucleotides are TGTGCCAGTAGTAGAACCACTAGCGGAGTGAACACCGGGGAGCTGTTTTTT.

This clone was seen more than once but under ten times. The gene calls are TRBV19 and TRBJ2-1, with TRBD1 as a possible D gene (6 bases). Germline CDR1 LNHDA, CDR2 SQIVND (reference sequence). Trimming left V 5 bases short and J 7 bases short, with 33 bases between. CDR3 length: 20 amino acids. The CDR3 nucleotides are TGTGCCAGTAGTCCGCCGGGTATCCGGAGTTTAATTGGGACATGGAATGAGCAGTTCTTC. The encoded protein is CASSPPGIRSLIGTWNEQFF.

The chain couples TRBV18 to TRBJ2-5; a possible D gene is TRBD2 (5 bases). The CDR3 extends over 13 amino acids. Trimming stripped 6 bases from V and 3 bases from J, with 11 bases between. The V gene's germline CDR1 is KGHSH and CDR2 LQKENI. For the CDR3, the DNA is TGTGCCAGCTCGCCTGGACTTGAAGAGACCCAGTACTTC. Protein product: CASSPGLEETQYF.

V usage is TRBV19 and J usage is TRBJ2-1; TRBD2 aligns across 7 bases. Germline V gene lookup returns CDR1 LNHDA and CDR2 SQIVND (reference sequence). The CDR3 totals 16 residues. V shed 5 bases, J shed 8 bases, and the junction held 15 bases outside the gene matches. The chain's CDR3 is CASSSTASGRGDEQFF. The CDR3 region has the DNA TGTGCCAGTAGTTCCACCGCTAGCGGAAGAGGAGATGAGCAGTTCTTC.

The chain employs TRBV5-4 and TRBJ1-1, with a weak D call TRBD1 (6 bases). V lost 4 bases to trimming and J lost 5 bases, with 15 bases between them. The CDR3 covers 14 residues. Germline CDR1 reads SGHNT; CDR2 reads YYREEE (reference sequence). CDR3 sequence reads: CASSATGFFTEAFF. For the CDR3, the DNA is TGTGCCAGCAGCGCTACAGGGTTTTTTACTGAAGCTTTCTTT.

The sample holds a few counts of this clone. The chain carries TRBV11-2 and TRBJ2-4, with a tentative D call TRBD2 (6 bases). Germline CDR1 is SGHAT and CDR2 is FQNNGV. The ends were cut back, 2 bases at V and 5 bases at J, with 13 bases in the middle. CDR3 length equals 15 residues. The CDR3 protein is CASSLLRGLQNIQYF. The CDR3, as DNA: TGTGCCAGCAGCTTATTGAGGGGACTCCAAAACATTCAGTACTTC.

The DNA of the CDR3 is TGTGCCAGCAGTCCAGCTACGGGAGGGAACAATGAGCAGTTCTTC. It encodes CASSPATGGNNEQFF. The chain uses TRBV28 and TRBJ2-1; 8 bases map to TRBD2. V lost 5 bases, J lost 5 bases, and 8 bases stayed unmatched. Germline V gives CDR1 MDHEN, CDR2 SYDVKM. This CDR3 contains 15 residues.

This rearrangement joins TRBV19 to TRBJ2-3; D remains unclear. Germline lookup yields CDR1 LNHDA and CDR2 SQIVND (reference sequence). The CDR3 is 13 residues long. Trimming stripped 3 bases from V and 6 bases from J, with 10 bases between. The CDR3 is CASSISSPDTQYF. CDR3 bases: TGTGCCAGTAGTATTTCCAGTCCCGATACGCAGTATTTT.